The subject of this entry is one TCR beta chain. What it binds is not known. The data are from a study of T cells in Graves' hyperthyroidism and ophthalmopathy. Study results and caveats: Ophthalmopathy, as predicted by the model, came a median around 6 months after the prediction. In simple terms, a model built on 13 V-J features told ophthalmopathy apart from stable hyperthyroidism.

The CDR3 contains 13 residues. CDR1 is SGDLS and CDR2 is YYNGEE in the germline V gene. The ends were cut back, 3 bases at V and 7 bases at J, with 14 bases in the middle. Amplified regions were TCR beta CDR3 sequences from RNA transcripts. An initial round of RT-PCR targeting the TCR CDR3 relied on the HTBI primer set. A single record per CDR3 protein comes from TCRdb applying MiXCR to the multiplex PCR reads. The sample carries about 720,000 distinct CDR3 sequences, roughly a sixth recorded once. The TCR comes from a woman between 45 and 65 years old with Graves' hyperthyroidism that later progressed to Graves' ophthalmopathy. The chain carries TRBV9 and TRBJ2-7; TRBD2 might be the D (7 bases). The sequenced sample consisted of blood. The CDR3 here is CASSEGGGKEQYF. In nucleotides, the CDR3 is TGTGCCAGCAGCGAGGGGGGGGGTAAAGAGCAGTACTTC.